These 21 T cell receptor beta chains came from one sample sequenced in a study of control samples from healthy donors and cancer patients. The repertoire was sequenced with immunoSEQ multiplex PCR; TCRdb's copy has only in-frame clones and lacks some. The sample shows tens of thousands of clones, about 89% of them seen only once. The sample was blood. These receptor sequences come from a man between 45 and 60 years old in good health.

The chain employs TRBV2 and TRBJ1-4; 7 bases align to TRBD1. The germline V gene has CDR1 SNHLY and CDR2 FYNNEI. CDR3 size: 14 residues. V was pared by 3 bases and J by 5 bases, with 3 bases of the junction left unmatched. Written as DNA, the CDR3 is TGTGCCAGCAGTGACGGGACAGCGAATGAAAAACTGTTTTTT. It is translated as CASSDGTANEKLFF. Variable domain in full (rest from reference TRBV2 and TRBJ1-4): EPEVTQTPSHQVTQMGQEVILRCVPISNHLYFYWYRQILGQKVEFLVSFYNNEISEKSEIFDDQFSVERPDGSNFTLKIRSTKLEDSAMYFCASSDGTANEKLFFGSGTQLSVL.

The chain uses TRBV13 and TRBJ1-3; D gene ambiguous. Germline CDR1 is PRHDT and CDR2 is FYEKMQ (reference sequence). CDR3 size: 13 residues. V was shortened by 5 bases and J by 3 bases, with 8 bases between the two germline ends. The chain's CDR3 is CASSTGGGNTIYF. CDR3 DNA sequence: TGTGCCAGCAGCACTGGTGGTGGAAACACCATATATTTT.

DNA of the CDR3: TGTGCCAGTAGTTCTGGGACAGTCCTTAGCAATCAGCCCCAGCATTTT. The encoded protein is CASSSGTVLSNQPQHF. The rearrangement joins TRBV19 to TRBJ1-5, with 7 bases that match TRBD1. Trimming removed 5 bases from V and 0 bases from J; junction bases left unmatched: 7. The CDR3 runs to 16 residues. Germline V gene lookup returns CDR1 LNHDA and CDR2 SQIVND (reference sequence).

The gene calls are TRBV6-6 and TRBJ2-7, with unresolved D. Germline-derived CDR1 and CDR2 are MNHNY and SVGAGI (reference sequence). V was cut by 0 bases and J by 4 bases, with 7 bases left in between. CDR3 length: 13 amino acids. The CDR3 DNA is TGTGCCAGCAGTTACTCGACCGGGTACGAGCAGTACTTC. Its translation: CASSYSTGYEQYF.

This chain connects TRBV7-9 to TRBJ2-3; 11 bases fit TRBD2. The V gene end was trimmed by 2 bases and the J gene end by 5 bases; junction bases not matched to a gene: 9. This CDR3 is 17 amino acids long. CDR1 and CDR2 (germline): SEHNR, FQNEAQ (reference sequence). The CDR3 bases are TGTGCCAGCAGCTTAAACCCCGGAACTAGCGGGGGAGATACGCAGTATTTT. Its translation is CASSLNPGTSGGDTQYF. Complete variable domain (other parts from reference TRBV7-9 and TRBJ2-3): DTGVSQNPRHKITKRGQNVTFRCDPISEHNRLYWYRQTLGQGPEFLTYFQNEAQLEKSRLLSDRFSAERPKGSFSTLEIQRTEQGDSAMYLCASSLNPGTSGGDTQYFGPGTRLTVL.

The rearrangement joins TRBV9 to TRBJ2-3, with 8 positions matching TRBD2. The V gene's germline CDR1 is SGDLS and CDR2 YYNGEE. This CDR3 spans 14 amino acids. Trimming at V came to 4 bases and at J to 4 bases, leaving 5 bases not matched to a gene. The CDR3 coding sequence is TGTGCCAGCAGCCCCGGCGGGGGGCCAGATACGCAGTATTTT. Amino acid sequence: CASSPGGGPDTQYF.

The chain links TRBV2 to TRBJ1-1; D is undetermined. The V end lost 6 bases, the J end lost 4 bases, and 9 bases lay between the germline ends. The CDR3 has 12 residues. Germline V gene lookup returns CDR1 SNHLY and CDR2 FYNNEI. CDR3 loop: CASRRVGTEAFF. The CDR3 DNA sequence: TGTGCCAGCAGGAGGGTGGGCACTGAAGCTTTCTTT.

The rearrangement uses TRBV6-2 or TRBV6-3 and TRBJ1-5; D unresolved. V was cut by 6 bases and J by 4 bases, with 13 bases left in between. This CDR3 is built from 14 residues. Germline V gene sequence: CDR1 MNHEY, CDR2 SVGEGT. The CDR3 here is CASSDLWVNQPQHF. The CDR3 bases are TGTGCCAGCAGCGACCTCTGGGTGAATCAGCCCCAGCATTTT.

The V gene is TRBV19, the J gene TRBJ1-1; D gene unclear. The V end was cut by 3 bases, the J end by 4 bases, with 9 bases between. Per the germline V gene, CDR1 is LNHDA and CDR2 is SQIVND (reference sequence). The CDR3 is 13 amino acids. This CDR3 reads CASSIFGFTEAFF. The CDR3, as DNA: TGTGCCAGTAGTATTTTCGGCTTCACTGAAGCTTTCTTT. Supplemented by reference TRBV19 and TRBJ1-1, the full variable domain reads DGGITQSPKYLFRKEGQNVTLSCEQNLNHDAMYWYRQDPGQGLRLIYYSQIVNDFQKGDIAEGYSVSREKKESFPLTVTSAQKNPTAFYLCASSIFGFTEAFFGQGTRLTVV.

V gene TRBV7-2 combines with J gene TRBJ1-1; TRBD1 matches 11 bases. V lost 5 bases and J lost 3; bases outside the gene matches: 8. CDR1 SGHTA and CDR2 FQGNSA come from the germline V gene. The CDR3 covers 16 residues. For the CDR3, the DNA is TGTGCCAGCAGCGCAAGGGACAGGGGGTGGGACACTGAAGCTTTCTTT. It is translated as CASSARDRGWDTEAFF.

This clone was picked up one time. The chain combines TRBV24-1 with TRBJ2-7, with 9 bases aligning to TRBD1. With 5 bases clipped from V and 3 bases from J, the junction kept 10 bases outside the gene matches. This CDR3 has 16 amino acids. Germline values: CDR1 KGHDR, CDR2 SFDVKD. CDR3: CATSVPGTGGYYEQYF. CDR3 in DNA: TGTGCCACCAGTGTCCCCGGTACAGGGGGCTACTACGAGCAGTACTTC.

This clone occurred once. The chain recombines TRBV29-1 with TRBJ1-1, with a tentative D call TRBD1 (6 bases). Trimming pared 4 bases from V and 4 bases from J, leaving 22 bases between. Germline V CDR1 and CDR2: SQVTM, ANQGSEA. The CDR3 has 16 residues. This CDR3 reads CSVGAEGGVLRTEAFF. CDR3 in DNA: TGCAGCGTTGGAGCCGAAGGGGGGGTCTTGCGCACTGAAGCTTTCTTT.

V gene TRBV18 combines with J gene TRBJ2-5; D gene uncertain. The V gene's germline CDR1 is KGHSH and CDR2 LQKENI. The CDR3 runs to 11 residues. Trimming left V 3 bases short and J 7 bases short, with 6 bases between. The CDR3 DNA reads TGTGCCAGCTCACCCGATGTGACCCAGTACTTC. Its protein product is CASSPDVTQYF.

The V call is TRBV30, the J call TRBJ1-1; TRBD1 matches at 8 bases. Losses at the gene ends were 1 base for V and 3 bases for J; bases not matched to a gene: 7. CDR1 GTSNPN and CDR2 SVGIG come from the germline V gene (reference sequence). This CDR3 region has 15 residues. The CDR3: CAWSADRVGHTEAFF. The DNA of the CDR3 is TGTGCCTGGAGTGCGGACAGGGTTGGGCACACTGAAGCTTTCTTT.

This clone was counted only a few times. The rearrangement links TRBV5-1 to TRBJ2-3; 7 nucleotides line up with TRBD1. The CDR3 has 16 amino acids. The germline V gene has CDR1 SGHRS and CDR2 YFSETQ. V was pared by 0 bases and J by 4 bases, with 8 bases of the junction left unmatched. CDR3 in DNA: TGCGCCAGCAGCTTGGTCACCGGGACAGCACCAGATACGCAGTATTTT. Translated: CASSLVTGTAPDTQYF.

The chain is built from TRBV3-1 (or the pseudogene TRBV3-2) and TRBJ2-7; D is perhaps TRBD1 (5 bases). The CDR3 consists of 15 residues. V was shortened by 4 bases and J by 9 bases, with 22 bases between the two germline ends. Germline assignment: CDR1 LGHDT and CDR2 YNNKEL (reference sequence). In nucleotides, the CDR3 is TGTGCCAGCAGCCGGAAATCCTCAGGGTGGTGGGGGCAGTACTTC. As protein: CASSRKSSGWWGQYF.

The chain joins TRBV29-1 to TRBJ2-5; D may match TRBD1 or TRBD2 (5 bases each). Deletions cut 3 bases from V and 1 base from J, with 12 bases between. Germline V gene sequence: CDR1 SQVTM, CDR2 ANQGSEA. CDR3 size: 14 residues. CDR3 residues: CSVEHGAFQETQYF. The CDR3 bases are TGCAGCGTTGAGCACGGGGCTTTCCAAGAGACCCAGTACTTC.

The chain employs TRBV4-3 and TRBJ1-2; maybe TRBD1 (5 bases). The germline gives CDR1 LGHNA, CDR2 YSLEER. The CDR3 is 15 residues long. The V gene lost 0 bases and the J gene lost 4 bases, with 12 bases spanning the gap. The CDR3 DNA reads TGCGCCAGCAGCCAAGAAATGGGACTCCCCTATGGCTACACCTTC. It encodes CASSQEMGLPYGYTF.

This sequence joins TRBV24-1 and TRBJ2-5; no clear D. V was trimmed by 3 bases and J by 4 bases, leaving 11 bases between them. The CDR3 has 14 residues. The germline CDR1 and CDR2 sequences are KGHDR and SFDVKD. The CDR3 DNA reads as TGTGCCACCAGTGATGGGCAAGTACGAGAGACCCAGTACTTC. This codes for CATSDGQVRETQYF.

The chain has TRBV5-1 and TRBJ2-7, with D uncertain. Per germline, CDR1 SGHRS and CDR2 YFSETQ. The V gene lost 0 bases and the J gene lost 0 bases, with 7 bases spanning the gap. The CDR3 spans 14 residues. The CDR3 protein is CASSLDVSSYEQYF. The CDR3, as DNA: TGCGCCAGCAGCTTGGACGTGAGCTCCTACGAGCAGTACTTC.

The count of this clone is one. The CDR3, as DNA: TGTGCCTGGAGTTTGGCGGCGGGAGCTGAAGCTTTCTTT. Translating gives CAWSLAAGAEAFF. This chain joins TRBV30 and TRBJ1-1; D not certain. Trimming removed 2 bases from V and 6 bases from J, with 13 bases in between. The CDR3 extends over 13 amino acids. Germline V gene data show CDR1 as GTSNPN and CDR2 as SVGIG (reference sequence).